Sequencing of this T cell receptor beta chain was carried out in a study of STAT5B mutations in CD4+ large granular lymphocyte leukemia. In regard to this clone: The antigen remains undetermined.

Clones were sequenced by immunoSEQ multiplex PCR, and TCRdb holds only the in-frame ones, with some missing. The table shows about 18,000 clones, with 84% occurring only once. Overall study results and limits: TRBV06-family usage was enriched in top patient clones (8/27) versus controls (2/35).

Between the trimmed V and J ends, which lost 6 bases and 0 bases, there was a span of 12 bases. The germline CDR1 and CDR2 sequences are MNHNY and SVGAGI (reference sequence). The CDR3 covers 14 residues. V and J are TRBV6-6 and TRBJ2-7, with D perhaps matching TRBD2 (5 bases). The sequence was collected from a human donor in good health. Material: CD4+ T cells from blood buffy coats. The CDR3: CASSPGGLSYEQYF. CDR3 in DNA: TGTGCCAGCAGCCCTGGCGGGCTCTCCTACGAGCAGTACTTC.